This T cell receptor beta chain was sequenced in a study of cytomegalovirus exposure and HLA in healthy donors. Study-wide results and limits: By HLA locus, TCR association rates varied in a later analysis, with DRB1 showing the most and HLA-C the fewest. Looking again later, the authors saw that most CMV-associated TCR beta chains seemed HLA-restricted.

This clone was seen just once. Its antigen remains unknown. The PCR had 60 Vbeta and 13 Jbeta primers. Measured with immunoSEQ multiplex PCR; TCRdb has only the in-frame clones, and not every one. The data contain fewer than 200,000 clones, around 82% of them singletons. Germline trimming cut 7 bases from V and 7 bases from J; bases unmatched to any gene: 14. CDR3 length: 15 amino acids. Germline CDR1 SQVTM, CDR2 ANQGSEA. Input material: PBMCs. The chain links TRBV29-1 to TRBJ2-2; TRBD1 matches 8 bases. The sequence was collected from a man aged 30-40 years in good health and CMV-seronegative. DNA of the CDR3: TGCAGCGGGATATCAGGGGGCTGGGGGAACGGGGAGCTGTTTTTT. Protein: CSGISGGWGNGELFF.